These 14 T cell receptor beta chains were all obtained from the same sample, sequenced in a study of tumor T cells in aggressive B-cell lymphoma. Method: immunoSEQ multiplex PCR; TCRdb's copy keeps in-frame clones and lacks some. The profile shows around 4,500 clones, around 87% of them singletons. Sequenced material: tumor tissue. The source is an adult with diffuse large B cell lymphoma.

The CDR3 protein is CALNGGGYGYTF. For the CDR3, the DNA is TGTGCCCTTAACGGGGGGGGATATGGCTACACCTTC. This chain links TRBV28 with TRBJ1-2; D possibly corresponds to TRBD1 (5 bases). Germline values: CDR1 MDHEN, CDR2 SYDVKM. The CDR3 extends over 12 amino acids. Trimming removed 11 bases at V and 5 bases at J, with 15 bases between.

V usage is TRBV4-1 and J usage is TRBJ2-3; 13 nucleotides match TRBD2. In germline, CDR1 is MGHRA, CDR2 YSYEKL. The CDR3 is 17 residues long. Trimming removed 1 base from V and 6 bases from J; junction bases left unmatched: 7. The CDR3 DNA is TGCGCCAGCAGCCAAGGGGTACTAGCGGGGGGGCTGGATACGCAGTATTTT. This gives the protein CASSQGVLAGGLDTQYF.

The sample holds one count of this clone. The chain uses TRBV9 and TRBJ1-1; a possible D gene is TRBD1 (6 bases). The CDR3 extends over 16 amino acids. Germline-derived CDR1 and CDR2 are SGDLS and YYNGEE. V lost 2 bases to trimming and J lost 1 base, with 15 bases between them. CDR3 sequence: CASSVAPGVGNTEAFF. The DNA for the CDR3 is TGTGCCAGCAGCGTGGCCCCAGGGGTCGGGAACACTGAAGCTTTCTTT.

The chain couples TRBV6-1 to TRBJ1-6; no clear D gene. V lost 2 bases to trimming and J lost 12 bases, with 11 bases between them. The CDR3 consists of 13 residues. Germline V gene sequence: CDR1 MNHNS, CDR2 SASEGT. CDR3 protein: CASSESEVLPLHF. Written as DNA, the CDR3 is TGTGCCAGCAGTGAATCTGAGGTTTTACCCCTCCACTTT.

The J gene is TRBJ1-4, the V gene TRBV11-2, with 8 bases identical to TRBD1. The CDR3 is made up of 15 amino acids. Germline values: CDR1 SGHAT, CDR2 FQNNGV. The junction had 6 bases not matched to a gene; V was cut back by 1 base and J by 8 bases. DNA of the CDR3: TGTGCCAGCAGCTTAGGGACAGGGAAGGGGGAAAAACTGTTTTTT. Translated, it gives CASSLGTGKGEKLFF.

The chain carries TRBV29-1 and TRBJ1-1; TRBD1 matches 7 bases. Germline CDR1 reads SQVTM; CDR2 reads ANQGSEA. The junction had 19 bases not matched to a gene; V was cut back by 4 bases and J by 11 bases. The CDR3 runs 15 residues. CDR3 DNA sequence: TGCAGCGTTGTACCCCTCCGGACAGGCCAGGGTACGGCTTTCTTT. The encoded protein is CSVVPLRTGQGTAFF.

The chain recombines TRBV30 with TRBJ1-4, with a possible D match to TRBD1 (5 bases). Trimming removed 5 bases from V and 0 bases from J, with 13 bases in between. CDR3 length: 15 residues. Germline assignment: CDR1 GTSNPN and CDR2 SVGIG (reference sequence). CDR3 amino acids: CAWERGLATNEKLFF. The DNA for the CDR3 is TGTGCCTGGGAAAGGGGACTTGCAACTAATGAAAAACTGTTTTTT.

A word on this clone: The same CDR3 also results from other DNA sequences found in this sample. In nucleotides, the CDR3 is TGTGCCAGCAGCAGTACCGGGACTAGCGCTCAGCAGTACTTC. As protein: CASSSTGTSAQQYF. The gene calls are TRBV7-9 and TRBJ2-7, with 10 bases fitting TRBD2. The V and J ends lost 5 bases and 8 bases, in that order; junction bases with no gene match: 9. The CDR3 is 14 residues long. The germline V gene encodes CDR1 SEHNR and CDR2 FQNEAQ (reference sequence).

Only one count was recorded for this clone. This chain uses TRBV30 with TRBJ1-2; unclear D gene. The length of the CDR3 is 14 residues. V lost 0 bases, J lost 2 bases, and 10 bases lay in between. CDR1 is GTSNPN, CDR2 SVGIG, per germline (reference sequence). This CDR3 is CAWSVPNRNYGYTF. The DNA for the CDR3 is TGTGCCTGGAGTGTACCCAACAGAAACTATGGCTACACCTTC.

CDR3 nucleotides: TGTGCCAGCGGGACAGGGGGCACAGATACGCAGTATTTT. It is translated as CASGTGGTDTQYF. The V and J genes are TRBV28 and TRBJ2-3; TRBD1 aligns across 10 bases. V shed 8 bases and J 1 base; nucleotides not matched to a gene: 0. Germline V gene sequence: CDR1 MDHEN, CDR2 SYDVKM. The CDR3 has 13 amino acids.

The rearrangement uses TRBV11-2 and TRBJ2-1; D possibly corresponds to TRBD1 (5 bases). Trimming shortened V by 6 bases and J by 4 bases, and 10 bases separated the two germline ends. Germline V CDR1 and CDR2: SGHAT, FQNNGV. This CDR3 has 13 residues. CDR3 nucleotide sequence: TGTGCCAGCAGGACAGTCGGATACAATGAGCAGTTCTTC. It encodes CASRTVGYNEQFF.

V usage is TRBV7-9 and J usage is TRBJ2-3; D remains unclear. CDR1 and CDR2 (germline): SEHNR, FQNEAQ (reference sequence). This CDR3 is built from 14 residues. Between the trimmed V and J ends, which lost 5 bases and 2 bases, there was a span of 11 bases. The CDR3 is CASSPPGLTDTQYF. CDR3 DNA: TGTGCCAGCAGCCCACCGGGTCTCACAGATACGCAGTATTTT.

This clone was detected once. V and J are TRBV19 and TRBJ1-6; 7 bases map to TRBD1. V was pared by 5 bases and J by 6 bases, with 7 bases of the junction left unmatched. This CDR3 has 15 amino acids. In germline, CDR1 is LNHDA, CDR2 SQIVND (reference sequence). CDR3 loop: CASSFDRDGNSPLHF. Here the CDR3 DNA reads TGTGCCAGTAGTTTCGACAGGGACGGTAATTCACCCCTCCACTTT.

The J gene is TRBJ2-1, the V gene TRBV7-2, with 11 positions matching TRBD2. V trimming: 5 bases; J trimming: 9 bases; junction bases outside the gene matches: 6. The CDR3 is 14 amino acids. Germline CDR1 SGHTA, CDR2 FQGNSA. CDR3 nucleotide sequence: TGTGCCAGCAGCAATAGCGGGGGGGACCCTGAGCAGTTCTTC. Its protein product is CASSNSGGDPEQFF.